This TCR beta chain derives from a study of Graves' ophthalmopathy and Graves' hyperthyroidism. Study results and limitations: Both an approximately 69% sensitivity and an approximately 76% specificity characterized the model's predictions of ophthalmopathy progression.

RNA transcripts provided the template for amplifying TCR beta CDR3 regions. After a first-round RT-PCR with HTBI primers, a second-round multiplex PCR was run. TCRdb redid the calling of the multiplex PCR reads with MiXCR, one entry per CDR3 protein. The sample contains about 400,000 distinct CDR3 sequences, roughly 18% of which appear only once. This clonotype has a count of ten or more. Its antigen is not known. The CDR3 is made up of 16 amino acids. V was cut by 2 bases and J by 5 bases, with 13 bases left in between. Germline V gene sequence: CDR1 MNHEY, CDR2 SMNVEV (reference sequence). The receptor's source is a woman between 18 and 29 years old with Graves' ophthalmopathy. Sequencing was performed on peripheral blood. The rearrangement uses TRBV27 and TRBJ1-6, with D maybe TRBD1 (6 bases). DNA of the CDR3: TGTGCCAGCAGTTTAAGGGGGGGCGACAATAATTCACCCCTCCACTTT. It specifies CASSLRGGDNNSPLHF.